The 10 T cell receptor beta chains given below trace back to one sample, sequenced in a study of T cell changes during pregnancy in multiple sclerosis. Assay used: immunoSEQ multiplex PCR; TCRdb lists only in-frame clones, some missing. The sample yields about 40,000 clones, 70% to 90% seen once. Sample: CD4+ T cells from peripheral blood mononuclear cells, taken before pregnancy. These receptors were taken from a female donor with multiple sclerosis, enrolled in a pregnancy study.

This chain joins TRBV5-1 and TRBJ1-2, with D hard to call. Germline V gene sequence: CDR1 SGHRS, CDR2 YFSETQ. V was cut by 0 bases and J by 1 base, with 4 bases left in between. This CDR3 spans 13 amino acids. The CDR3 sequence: CASSLGSNYGYTF. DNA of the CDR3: TGCGCCAGCAGCTTGGGCAGTAACTATGGCTACACCTTC.

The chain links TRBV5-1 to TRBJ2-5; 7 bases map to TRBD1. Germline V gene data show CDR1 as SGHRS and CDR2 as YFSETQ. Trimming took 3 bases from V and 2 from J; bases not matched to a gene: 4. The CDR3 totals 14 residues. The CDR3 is CASSSGQLQETQYF. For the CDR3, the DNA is TGCGCCAGCAGCTCGGGACAGCTACAAGAGACCCAGTACTTC.

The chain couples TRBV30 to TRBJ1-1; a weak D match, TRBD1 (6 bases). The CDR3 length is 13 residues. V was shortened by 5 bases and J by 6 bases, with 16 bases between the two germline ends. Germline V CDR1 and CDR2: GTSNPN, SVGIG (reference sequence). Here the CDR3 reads CAWFRGPWAEAFF. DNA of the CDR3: TGTGCCTGGTTCAGGGGTCCGTGGGCTGAAGCTTTCTTT.

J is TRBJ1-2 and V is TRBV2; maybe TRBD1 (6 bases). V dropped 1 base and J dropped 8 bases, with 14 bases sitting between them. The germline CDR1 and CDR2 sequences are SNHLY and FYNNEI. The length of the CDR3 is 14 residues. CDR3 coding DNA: TGTGCCAGCAGTGAAGTGGGGGGGGCGGGGGGCTACACCTTC. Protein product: CASSEVGGAGGYTF.

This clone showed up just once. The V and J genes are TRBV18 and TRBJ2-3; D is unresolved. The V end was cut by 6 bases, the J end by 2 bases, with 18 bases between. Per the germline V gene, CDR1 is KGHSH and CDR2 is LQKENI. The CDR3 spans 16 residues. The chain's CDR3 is CASSLGVSGFTDTQYF. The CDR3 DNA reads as TGTGCCAGCTCCCTGGGCGTCTCCGGCTTCACAGATACGCAGTATTTT.

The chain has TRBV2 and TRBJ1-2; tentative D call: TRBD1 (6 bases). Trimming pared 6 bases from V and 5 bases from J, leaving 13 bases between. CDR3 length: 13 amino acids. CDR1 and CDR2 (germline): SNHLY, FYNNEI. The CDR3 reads CASSEQGSYGYTF. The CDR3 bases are TGTGCCAGCAGCGAACAGGGATCATATGGCTACACCTTC. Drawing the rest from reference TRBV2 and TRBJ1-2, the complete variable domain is EPEVTQTPSHQVTQMGQEVILRCVPISNHLYFYWYRQILGQKVEFLVSFYNNEISEKSEIFDDQFSVERPDGSNFTLKIRSTKLEDSAMYFCASSEQGSYGYTFGSGTRLTVV.

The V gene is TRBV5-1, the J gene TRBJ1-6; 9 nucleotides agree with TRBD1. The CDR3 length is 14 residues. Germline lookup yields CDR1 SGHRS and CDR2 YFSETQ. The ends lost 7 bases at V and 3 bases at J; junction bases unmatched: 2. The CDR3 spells CASGTGNYNSPLHF. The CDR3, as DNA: TGCGCCAGCGGGACAGGGAACTATAATTCACCCCTCCACTTT.

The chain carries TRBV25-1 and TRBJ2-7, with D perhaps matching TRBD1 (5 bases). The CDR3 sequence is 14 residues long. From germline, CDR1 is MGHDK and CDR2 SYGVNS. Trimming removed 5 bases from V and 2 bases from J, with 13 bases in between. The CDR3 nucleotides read TGTGCCAGCAGTAGGACACCACTGCCCTACGAGCAGTACTTC. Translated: CASSRTPLPYEQYF.

CDR3 bases: TGTGCCAGCAGTTACGCGGGTCCTAATGAAAAACTGTTTTTT. This sequence encodes CASSYAGPNEKLFF. V gene TRBV6-6 combines with J gene TRBJ1-4; D is ambiguous. Germline loops: CDR1 MNHNY, CDR2 SVGAGI (reference sequence). V lost 2 bases and J 3 bases, leaving 7 bases between the germline ends. This CDR3 region has 14 residues.

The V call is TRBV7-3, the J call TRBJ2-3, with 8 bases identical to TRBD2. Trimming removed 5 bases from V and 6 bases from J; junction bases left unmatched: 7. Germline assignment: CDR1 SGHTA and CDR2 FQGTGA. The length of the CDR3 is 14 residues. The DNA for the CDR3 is TGTGCCAGCAGCCCCGGGACTAGTTCGGATACGCAGTATTTT. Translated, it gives CASSPGTSSDTQYF.